A selection of T cell receptor beta chains follows, all from one sample in a study of early T cells in non-severe SARS-CoV-2 infection. TCRdb ran MiXCR on the 5' RACE reads and lists one entry per CDR3 protein. This table holds 35,000 or so distinct CDR3 sequences, less than 5.5% found once. Specimen: whole blood. The receptor source for this set is an adult who was a healthcare worker with PCR-confirmed SARS-CoV-2 infection or an uninfected control (not recorded which). Each CDR3 is given with its conserved first and last residue. A D gene is named only where the DNA matches it firmly. Clone sizes are given selectively: once, few, many, or a class where the clone is expanded.

abundance: .; v_gene: TRBV7-3; j_gene: TRBJ2-3; d_gene: TRBD1; CDR3aa: CASSPTGGLAGDTQYF; CDR3nt: TGTGCCAGCAGCCCGACAGGGGGGTTGGCTGGAGATACGCAGTATTTT
abundance: many; v_gene: TRBV6-1; j_gene: TRBJ2-2; d_gene: .; CDR3aa: CASTNINTGELFF; CDR3nt: TGTGCCAGCACAAATATTAACACCGGGGAGCTGTTTTTT
abundance: few; v_gene: TRBV20-1; j_gene: TRBJ2-7; d_gene: .; CDR3aa: CSAVPLSPEARYEQYF; CDR3nt: TGCAGTGCTGTTCCTCTAAGCCCCGAGGCGAGGTACGAGCAGTACTTC
abundance: few; v_gene: TRBV11-2; j_gene: TRBJ1-2; d_gene: TRBD1; CDR3aa: CASSRWTGDGYTF; CDR3nt: TGTGCCAGCAGCCGGTGGACAGGGGATGGCTACACCTTC
abundance: many; v_gene: TRBV15; j_gene: TRBJ2-6; d_gene: .; CDR3aa: CATSRVLPGAGANVLTF; CDR3nt: TGTGCCACCAGCAGAGTTTTGCCGGGGGCCGGGGCCAACGTCCTGACTTTC
abundance: few; v_gene: TRBV20-1; j_gene: TRBJ2-5; d_gene: .; CDR3aa: CSASPSEETQYF; CDR3nt: TGCAGTGCTAGTCCCTCCGAAGAGACCCAGTACTTC
abundance: .; v_gene: TRBV5-1; j_gene: TRBJ1-3; d_gene: .; CDR3aa: CASSNEGNTIYF; CDR3nt: TGCGCCAGCAGCAATGAGGGAAACACCATATATTTT
abundance: .; v_gene: TRBV5-1; j_gene: TRBJ1-1; d_gene: .; CDR3aa: CASSLATPAATEAFF; CDR3nt: TGCGCCAGCAGCTTGGCCACTCCGGCGGCCACTGAAGCTTTCTTT
abundance: .; v_gene: TRBV14; j_gene: TRBJ2-1; d_gene: TRBD1; CDR3aa: CASSQVTGTGRWYSSYNEQFF; CDR3nt: TGTGCCAGCAGCCAAGTGACCGGGACAGGGAGATGGTATAGCTCCTACAATGAGCAGTTCTTC
abundance: many; v_gene: TRBV12-3/TRBV12-4; j_gene: TRBJ2-5; d_gene: .; CDR3aa: CASSPGGPETQYF; CDR3nt: TGTGCCAGCAGTCCGGGGGGCCCAGAGACCCAGTACTTC
abundance: many; v_gene: TRBV20-1; j_gene: TRBJ2-2; d_gene: .; CDR3aa: CSAIRPTGELFF; CDR3nt: TGCAGTGCTATCCGTCCAACCGGGGAGCTGTTTTTT
abundance: few; v_gene: TRBV11-2; j_gene: TRBJ1-6; d_gene: .; CDR3aa: CASSLGWGSPLHF; CDR3nt: TGTGCCAGCAGCTTAGGTTGGGGGTCACCCCTCCACTTT
abundance: many; v_gene: TRBV20-1; j_gene: TRBJ1-4; d_gene: .; CDR3aa: CSARGGPRGEKLFF; CDR3nt: TGCAGTGCTAGGGGGGGACCTCGAGGAGAAAAACTGTTTTTT
abundance: many; v_gene: TRBV19; j_gene: TRBJ2-2; d_gene: .; CDR3aa: CASRFKGGGELFF; CDR3nt: TGTGCCAGTAGATTCAAGGGGGGCGGGGAGCTGTTTTTT
abundance: many; v_gene: TRBV7-6; j_gene: TRBJ1-2; d_gene: TRBD1; CDR3aa: CASSLDPGGVGYTF; CDR3nt: TGTGCCAGCAGCTTAGATCCAGGGGGCGTCGGCTACACCTTC
abundance: few; v_gene: TRBV29-1; j_gene: TRBJ2-1; d_gene: .; CDR3aa: CSGEGGRHNEQFF; CDR3nt: TGCAGCGGCGAGGGGGGTCGGCACAATGAGCAGTTCTTC
abundance: few; v_gene: TRBV6-5; j_gene: TRBJ1-4; d_gene: TRBD1; CDR3aa: CARPTGTTNEKLFF; CDR3nt: TGTGCCAGACCGACAGGGACAACTAATGAAAAACTGTTTTTT
abundance: many; v_gene: TRBV7-2; j_gene: TRBJ1-2; d_gene: .; CDR3aa: CASSLTVNYGYTF; CDR3nt: TGTGCCAGCAGTCTAACGGTTAACTATGGCTACACCTTC
abundance: .; v_gene: TRBV4-3; j_gene: TRBJ2-3; d_gene: TRBD2; CDR3aa: CASSQVAGGGDTQYF; CDR3nt: TGCGCCAGCAGCCAAGTAGCGGGGGGCGGAGATACGCAGTATTTT
abundance: many; v_gene: TRBV28; j_gene: TRBJ1-2; d_gene: .; CDR3aa: CASSYGRGYGYTF; CDR3nt: TGTGCCAGCAGTTACGGCAGGGGCTATGGCTACACCTTC
abundance: .; v_gene: TRBV7-9; j_gene: TRBJ2-7; d_gene: .; CDR3aa: CASSFAGATSSYEQYF; CDR3nt: TGTGCCAGCAGCTTTGCCGGGGCAACTTCCTCCTACGAGCAGTACTTC
abundance: many; v_gene: TRBV27; j_gene: TRBJ2-7; d_gene: .; CDR3aa: CASSLVEQGYEQYF; CDR3nt: TGTGCCAGCAGTTTAGTCGAACAGGGCTACGAGCAGTACTTC
abundance: many; v_gene: TRBV2; j_gene: TRBJ1-6; d_gene: .; CDR3aa: CASSRATNNSPLHF; CDR3nt: TGTGCCAGCTCCCGGGCCACTAATAATTCACCCCTCCACTTT
abundance: many; v_gene: TRBV14; j_gene: TRBJ2-1; d_gene: TRBD2; CDR3aa: CASSLGRGGQNEQFF; CDR3nt: TGTGCCAGCAGCCTTGGGCGGGGGGGCCAGAATGAGCAGTTCTTC
abundance: many; v_gene: TRBV6-5; j_gene: TRBJ2-3; d_gene: .; CDR3aa: CASSPPTGGMQYF; CDR3nt: TGTGCCAGCAGTCCCCCGACAGGCGGGATGCAGTATTTT
abundance: .; v_gene: TRBV15; j_gene: TRBJ1-1; d_gene: .; CDR3aa: CATSLGYVGGAFF; CDR3nt: TGTGCCACCAGCCTCGGATACGTTGGGGGAGCTTTCTTT
abundance: few; v_gene: TRBV19; j_gene: TRBJ1-2; d_gene: .; CDR3aa: CASRQGGYGYTF; CDR3nt: TGTGCCAGTAGACAGGGAGGCTATGGCTACACCTTC
abundance: many; v_gene: TRBV12-3/TRBV12-4; j_gene: TRBJ2-7; d_gene: TRBD2; CDR3aa: CASSPESGTLNEQYF; CDR3nt: TGTGCCAGCAGTCCGGAAAGCGGGACCCTCAACGAGCAGTACTTC
abundance: many; v_gene: TRBV7-2; j_gene: TRBJ2-1; d_gene: TRBD2; CDR3aa: CASSLAGLAGGINEQFF; CDR3nt: TGTGCCAGCAGCTTAGCGGGACTAGCGGGGGGCATCAATGAGCAGTTCTTC
abundance: .; v_gene: TRBV28; j_gene: TRBJ1-1; d_gene: .; CDR3aa: CASSPIIAEAFF; CDR3nt: TGTGCCAGCAGCCCTATTATCGCTGAAGCTTTCTTT
abundance: many; v_gene: TRBV7-8; j_gene: TRBJ2-2; d_gene: .; CDR3aa: CASSLISSDGELFF; CDR3nt: TGTGCCAGCAGCTTAATCTCTAGCGACGGGGAGCTGTTTTTT
abundance: many; v_gene: TRBV6-5; j_gene: TRBJ2-1; d_gene: .; CDR3aa: CASSYGLPNTYNEQFF; CDR3nt: TGTGCCAGCAGTTACGGGCTACCCAATACCTACAATGAGCAGTTCTTC
abundance: .; v_gene: TRBV14; j_gene: TRBJ1-1; d_gene: .; CDR3aa: CASSPTGPLNTEAFF; CDR3nt: TGTGCCAGCAGTCCGACAGGACCCTTGAACACTGAAGCTTTCTTT
abundance: many; v_gene: TRBV27; j_gene: TRBJ2-2; d_gene: TRBD2; CDR3aa: CASGTPGTSGVGELFF; CDR3nt: TGTGCCAGCGGGACGCCCGGGACTAGCGGGGTCGGGGAGCTGTTTTTT
abundance: .; v_gene: TRBV12-5; j_gene: TRBJ2-1; d_gene: .; CDR3aa: CASGLVRPISSWEQFF; CDR3nt: TGTGCTAGTGGTTTGGTACGACCCATATCGTCGTGGGAGCAGTTCTTC
abundance: many; v_gene: TRBV18; j_gene: TRBJ2-1; d_gene: TRBD2; CDR3aa: CASSIRSGDHNEQFF; CDR3nt: TGTGCCAGCTCAATTCGAAGCGGGGACCACAATGAGCAGTTCTTC
abundance: many; v_gene: TRBV27; j_gene: TRBJ2-3; d_gene: TRBD2; CDR3aa: CASSLTSGGADTQYF; CDR3nt: TGTGCCAGCAGTCTGACTAGCGGGGGTGCAGATACGCAGTATTTT
abundance: many; v_gene: TRBV29-1; j_gene: TRBJ2-3; d_gene: TRBD2; CDR3aa: CSVEAGGPDTQYF; CDR3nt: TGCAGCGTTGAGGCGGGGGGCCCAGATACGCAGTATTTT
abundance: few; v_gene: TRBV11-3; j_gene: TRBJ2-1; d_gene: .; CDR3aa: CASSLRSGALSYNEQFF; CDR3nt: TGTGCCAGCAGCTTACGATCGGGGGCCCTCTCCTACAATGAGCAGTTCTTC
abundance: many; v_gene: TRBV30; j_gene: TRBJ2-2; d_gene: .; CDR3aa: CAWSPWGPGELLF; CDR3nt: TGTGCCTGGAGTCCGTGGGGGCCCGGGGAGCTGCTTTTT
abundance: many; v_gene: TRBV7-2; j_gene: TRBJ2-1; d_gene: .; CDR3aa: CASSSVGGAHNEQFF; CDR3nt: TGTGCCAGCAGCTCGGTGGGGGGGGCCCACAATGAGCAGTTCTTC